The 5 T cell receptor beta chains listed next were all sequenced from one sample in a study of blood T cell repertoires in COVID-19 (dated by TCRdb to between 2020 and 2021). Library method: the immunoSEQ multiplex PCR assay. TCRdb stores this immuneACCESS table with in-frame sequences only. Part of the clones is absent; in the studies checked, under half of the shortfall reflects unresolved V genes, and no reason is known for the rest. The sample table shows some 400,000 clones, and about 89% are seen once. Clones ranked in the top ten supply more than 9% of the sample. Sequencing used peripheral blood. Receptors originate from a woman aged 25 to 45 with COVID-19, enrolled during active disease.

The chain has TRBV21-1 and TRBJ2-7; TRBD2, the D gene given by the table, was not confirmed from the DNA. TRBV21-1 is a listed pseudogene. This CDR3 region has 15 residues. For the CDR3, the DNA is TGTGCCAGCAGCAAAGCGAGAGGGAGCTCCTACGAGCAGTACTTC. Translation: CASSKARGSSYEQYF.

This chain's CDR3 is CASSPLPGATYEQYF. The DNA for the CDR3 is TGCGCCAGCAGTCCGCTACCAGGGGCAACCTACGAGCAGTACTTC. The chain carries TRBV5-1 and TRBJ2-7; D possibly corresponds to TRBD1 (6 bases). This CDR3 contains 15 residues. V was clipped by 5 bases and J by 2 bases, with 17 bases between them. The germline gives CDR1 SGHRS, CDR2 YFSETQ.

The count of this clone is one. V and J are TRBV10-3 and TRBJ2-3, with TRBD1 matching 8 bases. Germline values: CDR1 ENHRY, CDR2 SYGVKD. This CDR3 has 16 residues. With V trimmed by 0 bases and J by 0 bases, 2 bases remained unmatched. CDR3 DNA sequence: TGTGCCATCAGTGAGTCGACAGGGGCTAGCACAGATACGCAGTATTTT. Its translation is CAISESTGASTDTQYF.

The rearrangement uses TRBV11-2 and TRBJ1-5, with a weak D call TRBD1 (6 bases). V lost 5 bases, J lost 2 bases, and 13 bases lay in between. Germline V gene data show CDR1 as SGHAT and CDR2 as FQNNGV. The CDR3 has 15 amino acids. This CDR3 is CASSITGFGNQPQHF. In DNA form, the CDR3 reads TGTGCCAGCAGCATTACAGGGTTTGGCAATCAGCCCCAGCATTTT. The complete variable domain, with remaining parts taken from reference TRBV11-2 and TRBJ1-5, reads EAGVAQSPRYKIIEKRQSVAFWCNPISGHATLYWYQQILGQGPKLLIQFQNNGVVDDSQLPKDRFSAERLKGVDSTLKIQPAKLEDSAVYLCASSITGFGNQPQHFGDGTRLSIL.

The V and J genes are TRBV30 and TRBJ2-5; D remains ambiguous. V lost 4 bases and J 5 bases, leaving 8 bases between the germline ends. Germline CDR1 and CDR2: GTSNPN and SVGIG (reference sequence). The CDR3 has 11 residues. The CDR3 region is CAWKSRETQYF. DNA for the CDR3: TGTGCCTGGAAATCTCGGGAGACCCAGTACTTC.